This T cell receptor beta chain stems from a study of read filtering for tumor transcriptome and immune sequencing (dated by TCRdb to about 2020). About the investigation overall: The cohort was composed of 16 to 20 male and some 13 female patients, with a mean age of approximately 66 years and an age range of about 45 to 90. The study compared TCR repertoires from targeted immune repertoire sequencing and bulk whole-transcriptome sequencing run on the same bone marrow samples. Per sample, about 4.05 to 10.27 million TCR-region mapped reads were obtained with IR-seq, compared with only about 85 to 1273 with RNA-seq. A main aim was a read-filtering strategy for immune repertoire data, specifically whether clonotypes supported by a single read should be removed. Under revised international staging, roughly eight patients fell into R-ISS I, 15 to 20 into R-ISS II and 7 into R-ISS III. After DNase treatment, whole-transcriptome libraries were prepared using the TruSeq RNA Access Library Prep Kit.

TCR libraries were built from approximately 400 ng RNA with the Immunoverse kit, using molecular barcoded adaptors covering alpha/delta and beta/gamma chains. The same RNA used for transcriptome sequencing was used for TCR library preparation. Sequencing of TCR libraries was carried out on an Illumina HiSeq 4000 with 2 x 150 cycles. The published analysis was carried out like this. Using MiXCR, which included quality filtering and error correction, TCR reads were aligned to human V, D, J and C references and then assembled into CDR3 clonotypes. The tcR package in R was used for analysis of clonotype counts and gene usage diversity. Raw mapping reads were checked after the RNA-seq reads had been mapped by STAR aligner version 2.5.3a onto the human GRCh37 genome. To test how sequencing depth affects detected clonotypes, IR-seq fastq files were randomly downsampled with Seqtk 1.3. The raw public reads went through TCRdb reprocessing: fastp at Q25, MiXCR clone calling, in-frame beta chains kept. Duplicate CDR3 protein sequences are folded into a single record with the most common DNA and genes. These V and J calls derive from TCRdb rather than the authors' analysis. The sample table contains over 80,000 distinct CDR3 sequences; only one count was recorded for more than 9% of them. 14% to 15% of the sample is held by the ten biggest clonotypes.

Each patient had bone marrow sampled at the time of active disease. Isolation of bone marrow mononuclear cells was performed by Ficoll-Hypaque density gradient centrifugation. CD138-negative cells were obtained by negative selection after labeling with CD138 magnetic microbeads on a MACS separator, removing myeloma plasma cells. Purity of the isolated cells was checked by flow cytometry on an Attune NxT using CD138 antibodies. Total RNA was extracted using TRIzol reagent and was quantified on a NanoDrop spectrophotometer. For each patient, paired RNA-seq and IR-seq were run on the CD138-negative bone marrow sample from that patient. Beyond this particular receptor, the publication reports: When single-read clonotypes were removed, the proportions of shared clonotypes in IR-seq and RNA-seq correlated more strongly. In IR-seq, around 85% of clonotypes but roughly 3.5% of total reads were represented by single-read clonotypes, whereas in RNA-seq, 74.6% of clonotypes and more than 35% of reads were represented by single-read clonotypes. The sorted CD138-negative fraction was a mixed bone marrow immune population, not purified T cells. Compared with RNA-seq, IR-seq captured clonotypes at much greater depth and more reliably, and a smaller IR-seq throughput was enough to identify most of the shared clonotypes.

The CDR3, cysteine through phenylalanine, is 13 amino acids long. Solely the CDR3 DNA is kept, with 39 bases framed from the first base. The germline V gene encodes CDR1 KGHSH and CDR2 LQKENI. Turning to this clonotype: Its antigen is unknown. One end of the junction is discordant with germline, which a read error may explain.

Sequenced input: a population of CD138-negative cells sorted from bone marrow. Explained via the paper, the cell subset or site label denotes: bone marrow mononuclear cells depleted of CD138+ plasma/myeloma cells by negative magnetic selection. The rearrangement combines TRBV18 with TRBJ2-5; no D gene call is confident. This receptor was identified in a donor at least 40 years old with multiple myeloma. The sequence in DNA is TGTGCCAGCTCACCCCGACCGCAAGAGGCCCAGTACTTC. Its protein is CASSPRPQEAQYF.